What follows are 18 T cell receptor beta chains derived from one specimen sequenced in a study of blood T cells in healthy people across ages. Alongside a J-beta primer mix, a sample-barcoded 5' primer served in a second PCR lasting about 7 to 12 cycles. TCRdb independently ran MiXCR on the 5' RACE reads; one entry per CDR3 protein. The repertoire includes about a million distinct CDR3 sequences, 45% to 50% of them detected once, and 10% to 15% sits in the top ten. The sample comprised blood. These receptors originate from a man younger than 45 in good health.

This clonotype was recorded many times. The chain joins TRBV12-3 or TRBV12-4 to TRBJ2-1; TRBD2 matches 9 bases. The CDR3 runs 16 residues. After removal of 5 bases from V and 7 bases from J, the junction contained 12 bases not matched to a gene. The CDR3 sequence: CASSLLGGGAGNEQFF. CDR3 bases: TGTGCCAGCAGTCTTTTGGGCGGGGGGGCCGGTAATGAGCAGTTCTTC.

V is TRBV4-3 and J is TRBJ2-7; D is unresolved. The V gene's germline CDR1 is LGHNA and CDR2 YSLEER. The CDR3 consists of 17 residues. The V end was cut by 0 bases, the J end by 5 bases, with 20 bases between. The CDR3 DNA sequence: TGCGCCAGCAGCCAAGATGTGAACAGCTACCTCGGCCACGAGCAGTACTTC. Translation gives CASSQDVNSYLGHEQYF.

The V call is TRBV12-3 or TRBV12-4, the J call TRBJ1-5, with 7 bases matching TRBD1. V was clipped by 7 bases and J by 4 bases; unmatched bases: 7. The CDR3 consists of 14 residues. The CDR3 spells CASNPGQRNQPQHF. CDR3 DNA: TGTGCCAGCAATCCGGGACAGAGAAATCAGCCCCAGCATTTT.

V gene TRBV27 combines with J gene TRBJ1-1; possibly TRBD1 for D (5 bases). The germline V gene has CDR1 MNHEY and CDR2 SMNVEV (reference sequence). Trimming shortened V by 1 base and J by 7 bases, and 7 bases separated the two germline ends. This CDR3 spans 12 amino acids. Here the CDR3 reads CASSLLGREAFF. The CDR3 DNA is TGTGCCAGCAGTTTATTGGGACGTGAAGCTTTCTTT.

The table lists this clonotype with a few counts. This chain connects TRBV15 to TRBJ1-5; no definite D call. The CDR3 is 15 amino acids. Germline-derived CDR1 and CDR2 are LNHNV and YYDKDF (reference sequence). Trimming removed 1 base from V and 0 bases from J, with 7 bases in between. In DNA, the CDR3 is TGTGCCACCAGCAGAGGACCCAATAGCAATCAGCCCCAGCATTTT. Translation: CATSRGPNSNQPQHF.

The CDR3, as DNA: TGTGCCAGCAGTTTGTTTCGGGGTGACAGGGGCTTCGAAAAACTGTTTTTT. It encodes CASSLFRGDRGFEKLFF. The chain uses TRBV27 and TRBJ1-4, with TRBD1 matching over 8 bases. With 3 bases clipped from V and 8 bases from J, the junction kept 14 bases outside the gene matches. Germline lookup yields CDR1 MNHEY and CDR2 SMNVEV (reference sequence). The CDR3 is 17 amino acids.

The chain uses TRBV15 and TRBJ2-3, with 9 bases lining up with TRBD1. The germline V gene encodes CDR1 LNHNV and CDR2 YYDKDF (reference sequence). CDR3 length equals 16 residues. V shed 5 bases and J 0 bases; nucleotides not matched to a gene: 6. In nucleotides, the CDR3 is TGTGCCACCAGCCCTCGAGGGACAGGGAGCACAGATACGCAGTATTTT. Protein: CATSPRGTGSTDTQYF.

This clonotype was counted between two and nine times. CDR3 residues: CASSLTAGQTGSTDTQYF. The CDR3 nucleotides are TGCGCCAGCAGTCTAACTGCGGGACAGACGGGGAGCACAGATACGCAGTATTTT. The chain links TRBV5-1 to TRBJ2-3; D perhaps matches TRBD1 (7 bases). This CDR3 has 18 residues. Looked up from germline, CDR1 is SGHRS and CDR2 is YFSETQ. V was cut by 5 bases and J by 0 bases, with 22 bases left in between.

V and J are TRBV7-9 and TRBJ2-3; 9 bases are a match to TRBD2. This CDR3 is built from 16 residues. Germline CDR1 and CDR2: SEHNR and FQNEAQ (reference sequence). V dropped 5 bases and J dropped 2; count of bases not matched to a gene: 8. The DNA of the CDR3 is TGTGCCAGCAGCCTAAGAGCGGGGGGATTCACAGATACGCAGTATTTT. Protein sequence: CASSLRAGGFTDTQYF.

The sample holds a few counts of this clonotype. One base away lies a much larger clone, so this may be a sequencing read error. The chain recombines TRBV7-2 with TRBJ1-2; possibly TRBD1 for D (6 bases). V shed 5 bases and J shed 5 bases, with 21 bases lying between them. The V gene's germline CDR1 is SGHTA and CDR2 FQGNSA. The CDR3 runs to 16 residues. CDR3 DNA sequence: TGTGCCAGCAGCGCAGCCGGTTGGACAGCCGCGTATGGCTACACCTTC. Amino acid sequence: CASSAAGWTAAYGYTF.

This clonotype has ten or more counts. CDR3 in DNA: TGTGCCAGCAGTGGGGGTAATCAAGAGACCCAGTACTTC. It yields the protein CASSGGNQETQYF. The chain employs TRBV12-3 or TRBV12-4 and TRBJ2-5; D may correspond to TRBD1 or TRBD2 (5 bases each). The CDR3 consists of 13 residues. Trimming took off 5 bases at V and 2 bases at J, with 9 bases between the two ends.

This clonotype was counted only a few times. The chain combines TRBV20-1 with TRBJ2-5; TRBD1 agrees at 7 bases. This CDR3 is 12 amino acids long. With V trimmed by 5 bases and J by 2 bases, 2 bases remained unmatched. Per germline, CDR1 DFQATT and CDR2 SNEGSKA (reference sequence). CDR3 sequence (DNA): TGCAGTGCTGGGACAGCTCAAGAGACCCAGTACTTC. Amino acid sequence: CSAGTAQETQYF.

The chain joins TRBV2 to TRBJ2-1, with D maybe TRBD2 (6 bases). Germline V CDR1 and CDR2: SNHLY, FYNNEI. V was cut by 10 bases and J by 9 bases, with 22 bases left in between. CDR3 length equals 14 residues. The CDR3, as DNA: TGTGCCAAGCAGGTAGCGCAAGGAGGGAGTGAGCAGTTCTTC. The encoded protein is CAKQVAQGGSEQFF.

Only a few counts were recorded for this clonotype. The rearrangement uses TRBV6-5 and TRBJ1-4; the D is unclear. The CDR3 length is 14 residues. CDR1 and CDR2 (germline): MNHEY, SVGAGI. Deletions cut 2 bases from V and 6 bases from J, with 10 bases between. CDR3 amino acids: CASSYDEGYEKLFF. In DNA form, the CDR3 reads TGTGCCAGCAGTTACGATGAGGGTTATGAAAAACTGTTTTTT.

This clonotype was detected only once. The gene calls are TRBV7-3 and TRBJ2-3; 14 bases agree with TRBD2. Unmatched junction bases numbered 18, after V lost 2 bases and J lost 2 bases. The CDR3 length is 22 residues. Germline lookup yields CDR1 SGHTA and CDR2 FQGTGA. CDR3 DNA sequence: TGTGCCAGCAGCTTATTTCCGGGGGGACTAGCGGGGGTCGGCTCCTCCACAGATACGCAGTATTTT. Its protein product is CASSLFPGGLAGVGSSTDTQYF.

The rearrangement uses TRBV2 and TRBJ2-5; weak D call: TRBD2 (6 bases). CDR3 length: 15 amino acids. V shed 4 bases and J shed 2 bases, with 14 bases lying between them. CDR1 is SNHLY, CDR2 FYNNEI, per germline. The CDR3 reads CASSGLPGLQETQYF. The CDR3 DNA sequence: TGTGCCAGCAGTGGACTACCGGGACTTCAAGAGACCCAGTACTTC. The variable domain in full, completed from reference TRBV2 and TRBJ2-5, reads EPEVTQTPSHQVTQMGQEVILRCVPISNHLYFYWYRQILGQKVEFLVSFYNNEISEKSEIFDDQFSVERPDGSNFTLKIRSTKLEDSAMYFCASSGLPGLQETQYFGPGTRLLVL.

The table lists this clonotype with a few counts. The rearrangement joins TRBV6-6 to TRBJ2-5; 7 bases match TRBD1. V shed 5 bases and J 4 bases; nucleotides not matched to a gene: 10. The germline V gene encodes CDR1 MNHNY and CDR2 SVGAGI (reference sequence). This CDR3 is 15 amino acids long. The CDR3 sequence is CASSPATGFRETQYF. CDR3 nucleotide sequence: TGTGCCAGCAGTCCCGCGACAGGGTTCCGAGAGACCCAGTACTTC.

CDR3: CASSEGWGVAKNIQYF. The DNA for the CDR3 is TGTGCCAGCAGTGAAGGCTGGGGGGTGGCCAAAAACATTCAGTACTTC. V is TRBV6-1 and J is TRBJ2-4; TRBD2 might be the D (6 bases). The CDR3 spans 16 residues. Trimming stripped 1 base from V and 1 base from J, with 11 bases between. Germline CDR1 reads MNHNS; CDR2 reads SASEGT.